The clone carrying this T cell receptor (beta chain) came up a few times. The antigen remains undetermined. These data originate in a study of blood T cells in healthy people across ages. Study results and caveats: Researchers judged that diversity estimates from one million T cells fell short of true values.

Germline V gene sequence: CDR1 DFQATT, CDR2 SNEGSKA (reference sequence). V trimming: 0 bases; J trimming: 4 bases; junction bases outside the gene matches: 5. This CDR3 contains 15 residues. With a J-beta primer mix and a sample-barcoded 5' primer, a second PCR ran roughly 6 to 11 cycles. The template-switch adaptor was a 5' adaptor with 12 random nucleotides. It tagged each cDNA molecule. TCRdb itself ran the 5' RACE reads through MiXCR, one entry per CDR3 protein. The table has about 780,000 distinct CDR3 sequences, around half seen once. The source is an elderly man in good health. The gene calls are TRBV20-1 and TRBJ2-4, with 8 bases fitting TRBD1. Sequencing input: blood. The CDR3 loop reads CSARDAGTGKNIQYF. Written as DNA, the CDR3 is TGCAGTGCTAGAGATGCCGGGACAGGAAAAAACATTCAGTACTTC.